This TCR beta chain was recorded in a study of T cells in Graves' hyperthyroidism and ophthalmopathy. The V end was cut by 6 bases, the J end by 5 bases, with 22 bases between. The CDR3 is 16 amino acids. Germline CDR1 MGHRA, CDR2 YSYEKL. From RNA transcripts, TCR beta CDR3 regions were amplified. An initial round of RT-PCR targeting the TCR CDR3 relied on the HTBI primer set. From the multiplex PCR reads, TCRdb called clonotypes with MiXCR, one entry per CDR3 protein. The repertoire holds about 98,000 distinct CDR3 sequences, with around 40% as singletons. This clonotype was counted many times. Antigen: not known. Study-wide findings and caveats: Ophthalmopathy was identified by the model a median approximately 6.4 months ahead of onset.

The sample comprised peripheral blood or thyroid tissue (not recorded which). This TCR came from a woman aged 25 to 39 with Graves' hyperthyroidism. The J gene is TRBJ2-5, the V gene TRBV4-1, with unresolved D. The CDR3 protein is CASSLNPVRKVETQYF. Here the CDR3 DNA reads TGCGCCAGCAGTCTGAACCCAGTAAGAAAGGTGGAGACCCAGTACTTC.